This T cell receptor beta chain was captured by sequencing in a study of metastatic and nonmetastatic thyroid tumors. Findings and caveats of the study: Reportedly, malignant thyroid tumors had significantly higher TCR beta diversity than benign nodules, in blood and tumor.

The entire patient cohort was treatment-naive prior to thyroid surgery. TCRdb ran MiXCR on the PCR reads. The data show approximately 31,000 clones, approximately 20% seen once. By its share, this clone is medium-sized. Its antigen is still unknown. The CDR3 sequence is 15 residues long. V shed 4 bases and J shed 6 bases, with 17 bases lying between them. Germline V gene sequence: CDR1 SGHRS, CDR2 YFSETQ. Sample: blood. V usage is TRBV5-1 and J usage is TRBJ1-3; D is perhaps TRBD1 (6 bases). The receptor's source is a female donor with papillary thyroid cancer or a benign thyroid nodule (not recorded which). Some clones in this sample may be carry-over from other donors' samples. This chain's CDR3 is CASSVASPGVNTIYF. In DNA form, the CDR3 reads TGCGCCAGCAGCGTCGCCTCCCCAGGGGTAAACACCATATATTTT.